This is a list of T cell receptor beta chains from one sample in a study of shared clonotypes between healthy human individuals. Sequenced by immunoSEQ multiplex PCR; TCRdb stores in-frame clones only, minus some. The sample has 400,000 to 550,000 clones, 79% seen once. The sequencing sample was made of PBMCs. These receptors were obtained from a woman aged 40 to 50 in good health. Some clones in this sample may be carry-over from other donors' samples. CDR3s include the opening cysteine and the closing phenylalanine or tryptophan. D genes are given only for firm matches. Clone size appears in some rows only: once, few, many, or a class for an expanded clone.

>TRBJ2-5|NA|NA|TRBV5-6
CASSLIREATQYF
TGTGCCAGCAGCTTGATTAGGGAGGCGACCCAGTACTTC
>TRBJ2-7|NA|NA|TRBV18
CASSPQRYEQYF
TGTGCCAGCTCACCACAGAGATACGAGCAGTACTTC
>TRBJ1-2|NA|NA|TRBV5-4
CASSLDPGANYGYTF
TGTGCCAGCAGCTTGGACCCAGGAGCTAACTATGGCTACACCTTC
>TRBJ1-5|TRBD1|few|TRBV30
CAWSSQTGLQPQHF
TGTGCCTGGAGTTCCCAGACAGGGCTCCAGCCCCAGCATTTT
>TRBJ2-1|NA|few|TRBV7-6
CASSPGISGVSYNEQFF
TGTGCCAGCAGCCCGGGGATTTCGGGCGTCTCCTACAATGAGCAGTTCTTC
>TRBJ1-3|NA|NA|TRBV6-6
CASSYSRVTGNTIYF
TGTGCCAGCAGTTACTCGAGGGTAACAGGAAACACCATATATTTT
>TRBJ2-3|TRBD2|many|TRBV4-3
CASSQGLEADTQYF
TGCGCCAGCAGCCAGGGACTAGAGGCAGATACGCAGTATTTT
>TRBJ2-3|TRBD2|NA|TRBV27
CASSYQGLAGGVTQYF
TGTGCCAGCAGCTACCAGGGACTAGCGGGAGGCGTTACGCAGTATTTT
>TRBJ1-1|NA|NA|TRBV9
CASSVQPDSVSMNTEAFF
TGTGCCAGCAGCGTACAGCCGGATTCCGTGTCCATGAACACTGAAGCTTTCTTT
>TRBJ1-4|TRBD1|NA|TRBV6-1
CASSLQGARNEKLFF
TGTGCCAGCAGTCTACAGGGGGCGCGTAACGAAAAACTGTTTTTT
>TRBJ1-2|TRBD1|NA|TRBV7-8
CASSQRTGEYGYTF
TGTGCCAGCAGCCAACGGACAGGGGAATATGGCTACACCTTC
>TRBJ2-3|TRBD2|NA|TRBV7-3
CASSSGLAGPGGDTQYF
TGTGCCAGCAGCTCGGGACTAGCGGGCCCGGGCGGAGATACGCAGTATTTT
>TRBJ2-2|NA|NA|TRBV7-2
CASSLQTGELFF
TGTGCCAGCAGCCTCCAAACCGGGGAGCTGTTTTTT
>TRBJ2-7|NA|NA|TRBV19
CASSSRETYEQYF
TGTGCCAGTAGTTCCCGAGAGACCTACGAGCAGTACTTC
>TRBJ1-3|NA|once|TRBV7-9
CASSLVGTSGNTIYF
TGTGCCAGCAGCTTAGTGGGGACCTCTGGAAACACCATATATTTT
>TRBJ2-7|TRBD1|NA|TRBV5-1
CASSLGDRDSYEQYF
TGCGCCAGCAGCTTAGGGGACAGGGACTCCTACGAGCAGTACTTC
>TRBJ2-5|TRBD2|once|TRBV25-1
CASGAVRGRASETQYF
TGTGCCAGCGGTGCCGTTAGAGGGAGGGCCAGCGAGACCCAGTACTTC
>TRBJ2-1|TRBD1|NA|TRBV14
CASSQDLTGRFF
TGTGCCAGCAGCCAAGATTTGACAGGGAGGTTCTTC
>TRBJ2-1|NA|NA|TRBV28
CASRGKRDEQFF
TGTGCCAGCAGGGGAAAGCGAGATGAGCAGTTCTTC
>TRBJ2-3|NA|NA|TRBV7-3
CASSPDQHTDTQYF
TGTGCCAGCAGCCCCGACCAACACACAGATACGCAGTATTTT
>TRBJ2-1|NA|NA|TRBV29-1
CSVEGYNEQFF
TGCAGCGTTGAAGGATACAATGAGCAGTTCTTC
>TRBJ1-1|TRBD1|NA|TRBV18
CASSRGQGDTYTEAFF
TGTGCCAGCTCACGAGGACAGGGCGATACTTACACTGAAGCTTTCTTT
>TRBJ1-1|NA|NA|TRBV5-6
CASSLATQNTEAFF
TGTGCCAGCAGCTTGGCCACCCAGAACACTGAAGCTTTCTTT
>TRBJ2-2|NA|NA|TRBV7-2
CASSFNGGANTGELFF
TGTGCCAGCAGCTTCAACGGCGGCGCGAACACCGGGGAGCTGTTTTTT